This T cell receptor beta chain came from a study of cytomegalovirus exposure and HLA in healthy donors. Study-level background: Previous work identified some 120 million unique TCR beta sequences from 150 million to 200 million T cells. Study findings and constraints: Among CMV-associated TCR beta chains, most appeared HLA-restricted in a later analysis. Accurate prediction of most subjects' HLA-A and HLA-B alleles from TCR beta sequences was reported.

Whereas donors were nominally healthy upon sampling, unrecorded immune exposures were probable. After removal of 5 bases from V and 3 bases from J, the junction contained 12 bases not matched to a gene. This CDR3 has 16 amino acids. Germline values: CDR1 SGHTA, CDR2 FQGNSA. This PCR relied on a set of 60 Vbeta primers and 13 Jbeta primers. Method: immunoSEQ multiplex PCR; TCRdb's copy keeps in-frame clones and lacks some. This repertoire shows roughly 100,000 clones, 60% to 80% found once; its top ten account for over 7.5%. This clone was seen only a few times. As yet, its antigen is unknown. The V gene is TRBV7-2, the J gene TRBJ2-5; 7 bases fit TRBD1. Sequenced material: PBMCs. The clonotype was recovered from a woman aged 40 to 50 in good health and CMV-seropositive. The CDR3 loop is CASSVYRGTGEETQYF. CDR3 coding DNA: TGTGCCAGCAGCGTATACAGGGGCACAGGGGAAGAGACCCAGTACTTC.